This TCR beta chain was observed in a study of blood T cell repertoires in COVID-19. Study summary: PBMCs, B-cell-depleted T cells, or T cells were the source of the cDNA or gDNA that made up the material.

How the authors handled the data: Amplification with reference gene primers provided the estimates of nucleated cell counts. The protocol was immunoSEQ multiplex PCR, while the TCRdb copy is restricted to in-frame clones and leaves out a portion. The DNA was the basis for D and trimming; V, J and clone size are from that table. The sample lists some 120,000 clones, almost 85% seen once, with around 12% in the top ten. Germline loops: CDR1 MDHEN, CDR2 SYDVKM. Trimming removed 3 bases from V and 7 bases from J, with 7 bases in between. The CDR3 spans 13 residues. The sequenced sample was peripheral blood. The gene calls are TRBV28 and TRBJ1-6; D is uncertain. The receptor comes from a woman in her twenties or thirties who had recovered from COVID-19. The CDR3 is CASSLTGNSPLHF. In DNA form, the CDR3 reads TGTGCCAGCAGTTTGACGGGGAATTCACCCCTCCACTTT.